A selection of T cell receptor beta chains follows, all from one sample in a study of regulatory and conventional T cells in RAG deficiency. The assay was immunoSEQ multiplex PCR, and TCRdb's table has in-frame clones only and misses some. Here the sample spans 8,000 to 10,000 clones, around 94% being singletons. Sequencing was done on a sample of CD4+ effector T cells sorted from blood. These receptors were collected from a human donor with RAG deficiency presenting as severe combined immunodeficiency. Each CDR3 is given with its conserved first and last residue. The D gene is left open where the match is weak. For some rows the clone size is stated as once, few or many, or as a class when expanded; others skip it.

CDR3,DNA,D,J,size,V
CASSGTKQETQYF,TGTGCCAGTAGTGGGACAAAACAAGAGACCCAGTACTTC,-,TRBJ2-5,-,TRBV19
CASSLNSNQPQHF,TGTGCCAGCAGCCTTAATAGCAATCAGCCCCAGCATTTT,-,TRBJ1-5,-,TRBV7-3
CAARGQANEKLFF,TGTGCCGCCAGGGGGCAGGCTAATGAAAAACTGTTTTTT,TRBD1,TRBJ1-4,-,TRBV10-3
CASSLARQGNGYTF,TGTGCCAGCAGCTTGGCCCGACAGGGAAATGGCTACACCTTC,TRBD1,TRBJ1-2,-,TRBV5-4
CASSLGTSGYNTDTQYF,TGTGCCAGCAGCTTAGGGACTAGCGGGTATAACACAGATACGCAGTATTTT,TRBD2,TRBJ2-3,-,TRBV7-2
CSARGTDTQYF,TGCAGTGCTAGAGGGACAGATACGCAGTATTTT,-,TRBJ2-3,-,TRBV20-1
CASSLWGGSETQYF,TGTGCCAGCAGTTTGTGGGGGGGCTCGGAGACCCAGTACTTC,-,TRBJ2-5,-,TRBV27
CASSPTVNYGYTF,TGTGCCAGCAGCCCGACTGTAAACTATGGCTACACCTTC,-,TRBJ1-2,-,TRBV9
CASSINIPYF,TGTGCCAGTAGTATAAACATCCCGTACTTC,-,TRBJ2-5,-,TRBV19
CSARDINTIYF,TGCAGTGCTAGAGATATTAACACCATATATTTT,-,TRBJ1-3,-,TRBV20-1
CASSLSSQSSGANVLTF,TGCGCCAGCAGCTTGAGTAGCCAGTCCTCTGGGGCCAACGTCCTGACTTTC,-,TRBJ2-6,-,TRBV5-1
CASIDREATEAFF,TGTGCCAGCATCGACAGGGAGGCCACTGAAGCTTTCTTT,TRBD1,TRBJ1-1,-,TRBV6-6
CASSFRGIYEQYF,TGTGCCAGCAGCTTTAGGGGAATCTACGAGCAGTACTTC,-,TRBJ2-7,once,TRBV7-2
CASSLWDRWGGELFF,TGTGCCAGCAGCTTATGGGACAGGTGGGGCGGGGAGCTGTTTTTT,TRBD1,TRBJ2-2,-,TRBV7-2
CASSSAVSETQYF,TGTGCCAGCAGCTCCGCAGTGAGCGAGACCCAGTACTTC,-,TRBJ2-5,-,TRBV11-3
CASSQGIPGNTGELFF,TGCGCCAGCAGCCAAGGTATTCCAGGGAACACCGGGGAGCTGTTTTTT,-,TRBJ2-2,-,TRBV4-3
CASKVGQAYSAANVLTF,TGTGCCAGTAAGGTTGGACAGGCCTACTCAGCGGCCAACGTCCTGACTTTC,TRBD1,TRBJ2-6,-,TRBV19
CASSSQGGSETQYF,TGTGCCAGTAGTAGCCAGGGGGGTTCGGAGACCCAGTACTTC,-,TRBJ2-5,-,TRBV19
CASSSQGTHSTDTQYF,TGTGCCAGCAGCTCACAGGGGACTCATAGCACAGATACGCAGTATTTT,-,TRBJ2-3,-,TRBV4-2
CSAALPYGYTF,TGCAGTGCTGCCCTCCCTTATGGCTACACCTTC,-,TRBJ1-2,-,TRBV20-1
CASSPGHLGTDTQYF,TGCGCCAGCAGCCCGGGACACCTAGGCACAGATACGCAGTATTTT,-,TRBJ2-3,-,TRBV5-1
CASSLTGRAPGAGQFF,TGTGCCAGCAGCTTAACAGGGCGTGCCCCGGGCGCGGGGCAGTTCTTC,-,TRBJ2-1,few,TRBV7-3
CASSPIAGNTIYF,TGTGCCAGCTCACCAATAGCTGGAAACACCATATATTTT,-,TRBJ1-3,once,TRBV18
CASSLKTGGKDF,TGTGCCAGCAGTTTAAAGACAGGGGGCAAAGACTTC,TRBD1,TRBJ2-5,-,TRBV27
CASSLGQIETQYF,TGTGCCAGCAGCCTAGGACAGATAGAGACCCAGTACTTC,-,TRBJ2-5,-,TRBV9
CASSPRPSYEQYF,TGTGCCAGCAGCCCCCGACCTTCCTACGAGCAGTACTTC,-,TRBJ2-7,-,TRBV7-3
CAISEGDKGKDTQYF,TGTGCCATCAGTGAGGGGGACAAAGGGAAAGATACGCAGTATTTT,-,TRBJ2-3,-,TRBV10-3
CASSFGGRNYGYTF,TGTGCCAGCAGCTTTGGCGGACGGAACTATGGCTACACCTTC,-,TRBJ1-2,few,TRBV7-9
CASSFRLGELFF,TGTGCCAGCAGCTTTAGACTCGGGGAGCTGTTTTTT,-,TRBJ2-2,-,TRBV7-2
CAISDIRESGYTF,TGTGCCATCAGTGATATACGGGAGAGCGGCTACACCTTC,-,TRBJ1-2,-,TRBV10-3
CASSSGGPSYGYTF,TGTGCCAGCAGTTCCGGGGGCCCCAGCTATGGCTACACCTTC,-,TRBJ1-2,-,TRBV6-5
CASSLAIQGAETQYF,TGCGCCAGCAGCTTGGCCATACAGGGTGCAGAGACCCAGTACTTC,-,TRBJ2-5,once,TRBV5-1
CASSVDRGQRQYF,TGTGCCAGCAGTGTCGACAGGGGGCAAAGGCAGTACTTC,TRBD1,TRBJ2-7,-,TRBV27
CASSLGQFFEQYF,TGTGCCAGCAGCTTAGGACAGTTCTTCGAGCAGTACTTC,-,TRBJ2-7,-,TRBV7-8
CASSVGGTEPYEQYF,TGTGCCAGCAGCGTAGGAGGGACAGAACCCTACGAGCAGTACTTC,TRBD1,TRBJ2-7,-,TRBV9
CASSLLPPGQGANGYTF,TGTGCCAGCAGTTTATTGCCCCCCGGACAGGGGGCGAATGGCTACACCTTC,TRBD1,TRBJ1-2,-,TRBV27
CASSKGMWSNQPQHF,TGTGCCAGCAGCAAAGGGATGTGGAGCAATCAGCCCCAGCATTTT,-,TRBJ1-5,-,TRBV7-6
CASSLSWGGETQYF,TGTGCCAGCAGTTTATCGTGGGGTGGGGAGACCCAGTACTTC,-,TRBJ2-5,-,TRBV27
CASSVATNTEAFF,TGTGCCAGCAGCGTAGCAACGAACACTGAAGCTTTCTTT,-,TRBJ1-1,-,TRBV9
CASSERIPGRDTQYF,TGTGCCAGCAGTGAACGCATTCCGGGCCGAGATACGCAGTATTTT,-,TRBJ2-3,-,TRBV2
CASSSTGRTEAFF,TGCGCCAGCAGCTCGACAGGGCGCACTGAAGCTTTCTTT,TRBD1,TRBJ1-1,-,TRBV5-1
CASSPTGPYEQYF,TGTGCCAGCAGTCCAACGGGGCCTTACGAGCAGTACTTC,-,TRBJ2-7,-,TRBV6-1
CASSLNRAGTIEPQHF,TGTGCCAGCAGCTTAAACAGGGCAGGGACTATCGAGCCCCAGCATTTT,-,TRBJ1-5,-,TRBV7-2
CASSLQGAGSYEQYF,TGTGCCAGCAGCTTACAGGGGGCAGGCTCCTACGAGCAGTACTTC,TRBD1,TRBJ2-7,-,TRBV7-2
CASSLVRAKNIQYF,TGTGCCAGCAGCTTAGTCAGGGCCAAAAACATTCAGTACTTC,-,TRBJ2-4,-,TRBV7-2
CASSIRGAGEKLFF,TGTGCCAGTAGTATAAGGGGGGCTGGAGAAAAACTGTTTTTT,-,TRBJ1-4,-,TRBV19